Sequencing of this TCR beta chain was carried out in a study of control samples from healthy donors and cancer patients. Profiling relied on immunoSEQ multiplex PCR, and the TCRdb table lists in-frame clones only, not all of them. The repertoire holds 130,000 to 150,000 clones, 80% to 95% seen once, with 3% to 3.5% in the top ten. This CDR3 comprises 15 residues. Germline-derived CDR1 and CDR2 are MDHEN and SYDVKM. J lost 3 bases, V lost 2 bases, and 7 bases had no gene match. This sequence joins TRBV28 and TRBJ2-7; TRBD1 aligns across 7 bases. This TCR derives from a man aged 25 to 40 in good health. The sample was blood. The CDR3 sequence: CASSLGWDRDYEQYF. Here the CDR3 DNA reads TGTGCCAGCAGTTTAGGTTGGGACAGAGACTACGAGCAGTACTTC.